This T cell receptor (beta chain) was identified during a study of blood T cells in healthy people across ages. General study results and limits: From one million sequenced T cells, diversity estimates were lower bounds. As age increased, TCR beta diversity per million T cells fell in a roughly linear fashion. Not knowing donor CMV status may have confounded expanded clonotype changes.

Worth noting for this clonotype: What it binds is not known.

A sample-barcoded 5' primer and a J-beta primer mix were used in a second PCR of roughly 6 to 12 cycles. Every sample produced at least 2.5 million CDR3-containing paired-end reads. TCRdb fed the 5' RACE reads into MiXCR, producing one record per CDR3 protein. The sample holds fewer than 800,000 distinct CDR3 sequences, around a fifth seen once. Material for sequencing was blood. This sequence originates from a man between 70 and 80 years old in good health.

CDR3 nucleotide sequence: TGCGCCAGCAGCTTGGAGGGCAGGGAAGCAGATGGCTACACCTTC. It yields the protein CASSLEGREADGYTF. The V call is TRBV5-1, the J call TRBJ1-2; the D gene is possibly TRBD1 (5 bases). The CDR3 is 15 amino acids. The germline gives CDR1 SGHRS, CDR2 YFSETQ. V lost 0 bases and J lost 6, with 15 bases in between.